The T cell receptor beta chain described here comes from a study of blood T cell repertoires in COVID-19. Study-wide context: COVID-19 samples collected from the United States, Italy and Spain covered acute and convalescent phases. T cells, B-cell-depleted T cells, or PBMCs supplied cDNA or gDNA.

Germline CDR1 and CDR2: LNHDA and SQIVND (reference sequence). V dropped 6 bases and J dropped 3; count of bases not matched to a gene: 9. The CDR3 contains 16 residues. Authors' methods: Reference gene primer amplification yielded estimated nucleated cell counts. Clones were sequenced by immunoSEQ multiplex PCR, and TCRdb holds only the in-frame ones, with some missing. The DNA was the basis for D and trimming; V, J and clone size are from that table. The data hold fewer than 200,000 clones, with around four fifths observed a single time. This TCR was sampled from a man in his 70s with acute or convalescent COVID-19. This chain links TRBV19 with TRBJ2-7, with 12 bases lining up with TRBD1. Sequenced material: peripheral blood. The CDR3 region has the DNA TGTGCCAGTAGGAACCCCGGGACAGGGGGCGGCTACGAGCAGTACTTC. Translated, it gives CASRNPGTGGGYEQYF.